The entry below gives a single TCR beta chain sequence along with its context. In germline, CDR1 is DFQATT, CDR2 SNEGSKA (reference sequence). The CDR3 loop spans 12 amino acids. V lost 3 bases and J lost 7, with 9 bases in between. These data belong to a study of blood T cell repertoires in COVID-19. Study-wide background: COVID-19 samples from acute and convalescent phases originated in the United States, Italy and Spain. From T cells, B-cell-depleted T cells, or PBMCs came the material, which was cDNA or gDNA.

In the study's own analysis: Amplification of reference gene primers provided the estimated nucleated cell counts. The data were produced by immunoSEQ multiplex PCR, yet TCRdb's version contains in-frame clones alone and is incomplete. V and J calls and clone size are given by that table; D and trimming were obtained from the DNA. This table has 150,000 or so clones, 84% appearing once. Material for sequencing was peripheral blood. This clonotype originated in an elderly woman with acute or convalescent COVID-19. The J gene is TRBJ1-4, the V gene TRBV20-1; D is uncertain. The CDR3 sequence is CSASKISEKLFF. The CDR3 DNA reads as TGCAGTGCTAGTAAAATTAGTGAAAAACTGTTTTTT.